This paragraph reports one T cell receptor (beta chain). Its antigen is as yet unknown. These data come from a study of OX40 agonist ivuxolimab in advanced cancers. The overall study: Patients were dosed intravenously with ivuxolimab at 0.01 to 10 mg/kg every 2 weeks. Patients undergoing dose escalation presented with hepatocellular carcinoma, melanoma, renal cell or head and neck cancer. General study findings and limits: Fewer expanded clones were found on average in CD4+ than in CD8+ T cells.

Some clones are missing from TCRdb's copy, which holds only in-frame ones; the method was immunoSEQ multiplex PCR. The table records about 73,000 clones, about nine tenths of them present only once. The V segment lost 1 base and the J segment 0 bases; nucleotides outside the gene matches: 2. CDR3 length: 16 residues. The germline V gene encodes CDR1 SGHAT and CDR2 FQNNGV. The receptor's source is an adult with an advanced solid tumor such as melanoma, head and neck, liver or kidney cancer. The material sequenced was CD4+ or CD8+ T cells sorted from blood, taken in a trial of the OX40 agonist ivuxolimab. The gene calls are TRBV11-2 and TRBJ2-3; TRBD2 matches 9 bases. The CDR3 bases are TGTGCCAGCAGCTTAGGGGCGGGGGGGAGCACAGATACGCAGTATTTT. This sequence encodes CASSLGAGGSTDTQYF.